This TCR beta chain derives from a study of blood T cell repertoires in COVID-19. How the authors handled the data: Scientists estimated how many nucleated cells there were by amplifying reference gene primers. Here immunoSEQ multiplex PCR was the method, and the copy in TCRdb shows in-frame clones only, minus some. V and J calls and clone size follow that table, whereas D and trimming were derived from the DNA. The sample has about 430,000 clones, 88% seen once; the top ten hold roughly 1.4%. Cohort allocation depended upon clinical history that participants reported. Sequencing input: PBMCs or T cells enriched from blood (not recorded which). The TCR comes from a woman aged 18-30 years who had been exposed to COVID-19.

CDR3 residues: CASSSRHSSQETQYF. CDR3 coding DNA: TGTGCCAGCAGTAGTAGACATTCCAGCCAAGAGACCCAGTACTTC. The rearrangement links TRBV28 to TRBJ2-5; D not certain. V lost 5 bases and J 1 base, leaving 14 bases between the germline ends. CDR3 length: 15 amino acids. Germline CDR1 is MDHEN and CDR2 is SYDVKM.